These 20 T cell receptor beta chains share one sample of origin, sequenced in a study of T cells in Graves' hyperthyroidism and ophthalmopathy. The source material, RNA transcripts, was used to amplify TCR beta CDR3 regions. Primed by the HTBI set, a first-round RT-PCR was run on the TCR CDR3. One entry per CDR3 protein results from TCRdb running MiXCR on the multiplex PCR reads. The repertoire holds some 510,000 distinct CDR3 sequences, with 46% as singletons. The sequenced material came from peripheral blood or thyroid tissue (not recorded which). These receptors were obtained from a woman between 18 and 29 years old with Graves' hyperthyroidism.

The V and J genes are TRBV7-9 and TRBJ1-5, with D perhaps TRBD1 (5 bases). Trimming removed 1 base at V and 7 bases at J, with 14 bases between. CDR3 length: 15 residues. CDR1 and CDR2 (germline): SEHNR, FQNEAQ (reference sequence). Here the CDR3 DNA reads TGTGCCAGCAGCTTAGGGGTTAGGGGTGACCAGCCCCAGCATTTT. It encodes CASSLGVRGDQPQHF.

The rearrangement links TRBV7-6 to TRBJ2-7; D is possibly TRBD1 (5 bases). V was clipped by 5 bases and J by 4 bases, with 15 bases between them. The CDR3 loop spans 14 amino acids. Germline lookup yields CDR1 SGHVS and CDR2 FNYEAQ. For the CDR3, the DNA is TGTGCCAGCAGCACAATAGGGGTGATGTACGAGCAGTACTTC. It yields the protein CASSTIGVMYEQYF.

This clonotype was found once. The missing conserved phenylalanine or tryptophan at the end of this CDR3 makes a read error likely. V is TRBV29-1 and J is TRBJ1-2; 8 bases align to TRBD1. The CDR3 consists of 13 residues. With V trimmed by 6 bases and J by 8 bases, 11 bases remained unmatched. Germline assignment: CDR1 SQVTM and CDR2 ANQGSEA. The CDR3 DNA is TGCAGCGTACACGGGACAGGCCTACGGGGCTACACCCTC. It translates to CSVHGTGLRGYTL.

The rearrangement links TRBV15 to TRBJ2-7; D possibly uses TRBD1 or TRBD2 (5 bases each). Between the trimmed V and J ends, which lost 4 bases and 9 bases, there was a span of 10 bases. Germline V gene sequence: CDR1 LNHNV, CDR2 YYDKDF (reference sequence). This CDR3 has 11 amino acids. CDR3 sequence: CATSKRGAQYF. For the CDR3, the DNA is TGTGCCACCAGCAAGAGAGGGGCGCAGTACTTC.

The rearrangement uses TRBV2 and TRBJ2-5, with 10 bases matching TRBD2. From germline, CDR1 is SNHLY and CDR2 FYNNEI. J gave up 4 bases and V 6 bases, and 5 bases lay outside the gene matches. The CDR3 length is 14 residues. The CDR3: CASRLLAGLETQYF. The CDR3 DNA follows: TGTGCCAGCAGGCTACTAGCGGGACTAGAGACCCAGTACTTC.

The chain combines TRBV7-2 with TRBJ2-3, with TRBD2 identical over 8 bases. This CDR3 is 16 amino acids long. Germline CDR1 SGHTA, CDR2 FQGNSA. V shed 1 base, J shed 1 base, and the junction held 4 bases outside the gene matches. The CDR3 spells CASSLVSGGRTDTQYF. In DNA, the CDR3 is TGTGCCAGCAGCTTAGTTTCGGGAGGGCGCACAGATACGCAGTATTTT.

CDR3 region: CASSPTGVETQYF. DNA of the CDR3: TGTGCCAGCAGCCCGACAGGGGTTGAGACCCAGTACTTC. The chain joins TRBV7-2 to TRBJ2-5, with 8 bases that match TRBD1. Germline V gene data show CDR1 as SGHTA and CDR2 as FQGNSA. The V and J ends lost 5 bases and 5 bases, in that order; junction bases with no gene match: 4. The CDR3 sequence is 13 residues long.

As to this clonotype: It may be a read error: a sequence one base away is much more abundant. The chain recombines TRBV5-1 with TRBJ2-5; D is ambiguous. CDR3 length equals 13 residues. Germline CDR1 and CDR2: SGHRS and YFSETQ. The CDR3 here is CASSLFGIETQHF. CDR3 sequence (DNA): TGCGCCAGCAGCTTGTTCGGTATCGAGACCCAGCACTTC.

The V gene is TRBV2, the J gene TRBJ1-2; D unclear. The length of the CDR3 is 12 residues. V was cut by 8 bases and J by 4 bases, with 11 bases left in between. Looked up from germline, CDR1 is SNHLY and CDR2 is FYNNEI. In nucleotides, the CDR3 is TGTGCCAGCGGGCAGTTGAGCTATGGCTACACCTTC. This gives the protein CASGQLSYGYTF.

In nucleotides, the CDR3 is TGTGCCAGCAGTTTAGGGGCCAGGGGCAATCAGCCCCAGCATTTT. It yields the protein CASSLGARGNQPQHF. The chain employs TRBV12-3 or TRBV12-4 and TRBJ1-5; a weak D match, TRBD1 (5 bases). V was clipped by 1 base and J by 2 bases, with 9 bases between them. This CDR3 has 15 amino acids.

The V gene is TRBV2, the J gene TRBJ1-4; D unclear. Germline V gene sequence: CDR1 SNHLY, CDR2 FYNNEI. Trimming pared 2 bases from V and 11 bases from J, leaving 9 bases between. CDR3 length equals 12 residues. DNA for the CDR3: TGTGCCAGCAGTGAATTTGGAGACAAACTGTTTTTT. This codes for CASSEFGDKLFF.

Remarks on this clonotype: Compared with germline, one end of the junction differs, possibly owing to a read error. The V call is TRBV9, the J call TRBJ1-1, with D unresolved. CDR3 length equals 14 residues. Germline V lookup: CDR1 SGDLS, CDR2 YYNGEE. This chain's CDR3 is CASSIEVLYTKAFF. The CDR3 nucleotides read TGTGCCAGCAGCATAGAGGTTTTGTACACTAAAGCTTTCTTT.

The sample holds many counts of this clonotype. The chain combines TRBV15 with TRBJ2-6; 9 nucleotides match TRBD1. This CDR3 has 16 residues. CDR1 is LNHNV, CDR2 YYDKDF, per germline (reference sequence). V was clipped by 5 bases and J by 2 bases; unmatched bases: 4. The CDR3 spells CATSSGQGTGANVLTF. CDR3 DNA sequence: TGTGCCACCAGCTCCGGACAGGGGACTGGGGCCAACGTCCTGACTTTC.

The genes are TRBV12-3 or TRBV12-4 and TRBJ1-4; possible D gene TRBD1, 5 bases. The CDR3 contains 15 residues. V lost 4 bases to trimming and J lost 8 bases, with 17 bases between them. The CDR3 nucleotides read TGTGCCAGCAGTTCCGCCTGGGGGGGGGACGAAAAACTGTTTTTT. Its protein product is CASSSAWGGDEKLFF.

The chain joins TRBV19 to TRBJ2-7, with TRBD2 identical over 7 bases. Germline V gene lookup returns CDR1 LNHDA and CDR2 SQIVND (reference sequence). V gave up 5 bases and J gave up 4 bases; unmatched junction bases: 14. The CDR3 length is 16 residues. CDR3 residues: CASSHAPGLPDYEQYF. CDR3 DNA: TGTGCCAGTAGTCACGCGCCGGGACTACCAGATTACGAGCAGTACTTC.

The CDR3 coding sequence is TGTGCCAGTAGTATGGACAGGGCCCGGGGAGGCCACGAGCAGTACTTC. It specifies CASSMDRARGGHEQYF. This chain joins TRBV19 and TRBJ2-7; 8 nucleotides align to TRBD1. The germline gives CDR1 LNHDA, CDR2 SQIVND (reference sequence). CDR3 size: 16 residues. J lost 5 bases, V lost 3 bases, and 12 bases had no gene match.

V gene TRBV5-5 combines with J gene TRBJ1-5, with 11 bases fitting TRBD1. Germline trimming cut 4 bases from V and 7 bases from J; bases unmatched to any gene: 7. The CDR3 is 15 amino acids. The germline gives CDR1 SGHKS, CDR2 YYEKEE (reference sequence). DNA of the CDR3: TGTGCCAGCAGCACCGGACAGGGGGCCCTCCAGCCCCAGCATTTT. This encodes CASSTGQGALQPQHF.

This clonotype was seen ten or more times. The chain recombines TRBV7-9 with TRBJ2-7; D gene ambiguous. From germline, CDR1 is SEHNR and CDR2 FQNEAQ (reference sequence). The CDR3 length is 12 residues. V dropped 5 bases and J dropped 6 bases, with 11 bases sitting between them. CDR3 bases: TGTGCCAGCAGCCACCTGCGGTCCGAGCAGTACTTC. Residues: CASSHLRSEQYF.

This clonotype was recorded a few times. The chain is built from TRBV7-3 and TRBJ1-6; D is perhaps TRBD1 (5 bases). The CDR3 is 16 amino acids. Trimming pared 3 bases from V and 9 bases from J, leaving 18 bases between. Germline-derived CDR1 and CDR2 are SGHTA and FQGTGA. This CDR3 reads CASSFSSRASTSPLHF. The CDR3, as DNA: TGTGCCAGCAGCTTCTCGAGCAGGGCTTCAACTTCACCCCTCCACTTT.

The V call is TRBV7-9, the J call TRBJ2-5; 9 nucleotides line up with TRBD2. V shed 4 bases and J 1 base; nucleotides not matched to a gene: 7. The germline gives CDR1 SEHNR, CDR2 FQNEAQ (reference sequence). The CDR3 is made up of 16 amino acids. Here the CDR3 DNA reads TGTGCCAGCAGCTCAGCGGGAGGAGGGGCCCAAGAGACCCAGTACTTC. It specifies CASSSAGGGAQETQYF.